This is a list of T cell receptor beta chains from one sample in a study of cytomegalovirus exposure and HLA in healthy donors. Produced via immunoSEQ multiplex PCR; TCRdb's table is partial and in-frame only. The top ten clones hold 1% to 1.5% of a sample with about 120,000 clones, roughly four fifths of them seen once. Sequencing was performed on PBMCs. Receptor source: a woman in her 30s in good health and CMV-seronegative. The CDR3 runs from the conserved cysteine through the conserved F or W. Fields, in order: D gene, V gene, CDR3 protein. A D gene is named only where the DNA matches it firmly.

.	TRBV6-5	CASRRQDSLEQFF
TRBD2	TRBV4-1	CASSIRQGATTSGGPNEQYF
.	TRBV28	CASSFSPGVSYGYTF
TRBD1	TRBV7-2	CASSLTPGQGTEAFF
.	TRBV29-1	CSVGDDEQYF
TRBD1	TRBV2	CASSGGTGGGAEAFF
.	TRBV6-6	CASSYSKGGLNTEAFF
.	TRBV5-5	CASSLVANEAFF
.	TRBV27	CASSSGPNTEAFF
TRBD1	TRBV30	CAWLTGNSPLHF
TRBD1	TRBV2	CASSTPTGDGYTF
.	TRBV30	CAWSSNRNQPQHF
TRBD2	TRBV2	CASSEDGGTYNEQFF
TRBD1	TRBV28	CASSSNRDSLRGEQYF
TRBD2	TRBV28	CATYGGATYEQYF
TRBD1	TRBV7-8	CASSSGTGNNSPLHF
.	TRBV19	CASSPGPPGANVLTF
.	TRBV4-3	CASSQESSTSLYNEQFF
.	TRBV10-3	CAISHSDRFGEQYF
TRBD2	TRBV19	CASTAQRGGLFGVYNEQFF
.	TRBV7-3	CASSLGASSHSDTQYF
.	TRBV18	CASSLDSATNEKLFF
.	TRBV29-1	CSVGGGETQYF
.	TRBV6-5	CASSYSSSTGNTIYF
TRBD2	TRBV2	CASRGTSELYNEQFF
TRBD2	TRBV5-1	CASSFKTSGGPPTQYF
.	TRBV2	CASNFYEQYF
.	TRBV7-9	CASSQHRVLVQFF
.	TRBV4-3	CASSRLLGGIWEQFF
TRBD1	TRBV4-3	CASSQRTGQGEEKLFF
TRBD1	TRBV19	CASSTDRVQTQYF
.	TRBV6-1	CASELDTNTEAFF
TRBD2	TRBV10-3	CAISEGGLALNNEQFF
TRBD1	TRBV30	CAWRDRVGPGELFF
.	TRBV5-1	CASSSGRTYEQYF
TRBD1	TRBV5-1	CASRPTAGTASYEQYF
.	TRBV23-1	CASSGQGIGNTIYF
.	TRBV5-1	CASSLGHADTEAFF
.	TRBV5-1	CASSFNRNSGNTIYF
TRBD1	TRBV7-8	CASSLARVSGGRETQYF
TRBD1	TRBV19	CASSEQGGNEKLFF
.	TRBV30	CAWRDDSRGVYSYEQYF
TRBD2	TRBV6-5	CASRLVTSGSYEQYF
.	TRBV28	CASSPGNEQYF
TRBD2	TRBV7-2	CASSSSGSGTDTQYF
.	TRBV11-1	CASSYWTEGETQYF
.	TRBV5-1	CASSLDQGMNTEAFF
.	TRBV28	CASSLFRNGYTF
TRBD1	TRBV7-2	CASSLWTGANTEAFF
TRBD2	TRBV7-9	CASSLAGNLAGVDEQFF
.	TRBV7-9	CASSLGDNIYGYTF
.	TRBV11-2	CASSLERRGHTDTQYF
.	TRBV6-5	CASSYSWTSTDTQYF
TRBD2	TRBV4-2	CASSQPLARQTQYF
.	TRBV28	CASSLAGAHEQYF
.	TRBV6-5	CASSYSKTGGANVLTF
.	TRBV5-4	CASSLMGVAGYNEQFF
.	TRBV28	CASSLRAGSGYTF
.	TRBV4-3	CASSQEASTGPNEKLFF
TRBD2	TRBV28	CASRLAGETQYF